This T cell receptor beta chain was recovered during a study of beta chain features in type 1 diabetes. Germline lookup yields CDR1 LNHNV and CDR2 YYDKDF (reference sequence). CDR3 length equals 14 residues. With 1 base clipped from V and 3 bases from J, the junction kept 0 bases outside the gene matches. This clone occurred a few times. Its antigen remains unknown. Expressed TCRB transcripts were sequenced after all isolated RNA was converted to cDNA. Profiled with immunoSEQ multiplex PCR; TCRdb holds only in-frame clones, not every one. Of a few hundred thousand clones listed, roughly 12% are singletons. Whole-study results and caveats: Still unanswered here is whether HLA type influences TCRB rearrangement.

Material for sequencing was naive CD4+ T cells from blood. This chain connects TRBV15 to TRBJ2-1; TRBD1 matches at 7 bases. The sequence came from a man in his late teens or twenties in good health. The CDR3 nucleotides are TGTGCCACCAGCAGAGGGGACAGCTACAATGAGCAGTTCTTC. Residues: CATSRGDSYNEQFF.